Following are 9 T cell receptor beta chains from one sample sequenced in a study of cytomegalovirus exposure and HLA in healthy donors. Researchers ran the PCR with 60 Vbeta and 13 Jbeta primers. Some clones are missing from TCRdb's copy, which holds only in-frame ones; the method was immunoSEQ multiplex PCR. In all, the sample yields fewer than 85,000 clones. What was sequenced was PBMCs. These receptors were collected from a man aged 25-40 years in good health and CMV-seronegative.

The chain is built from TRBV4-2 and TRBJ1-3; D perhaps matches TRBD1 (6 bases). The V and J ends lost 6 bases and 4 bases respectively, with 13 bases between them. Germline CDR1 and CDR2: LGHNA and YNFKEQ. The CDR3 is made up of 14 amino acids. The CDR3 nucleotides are TGTGCCAGCAGTCGGGGGGCCCCCGGAAACACCATATATTTT. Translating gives CASSRGAPGNTIYF.

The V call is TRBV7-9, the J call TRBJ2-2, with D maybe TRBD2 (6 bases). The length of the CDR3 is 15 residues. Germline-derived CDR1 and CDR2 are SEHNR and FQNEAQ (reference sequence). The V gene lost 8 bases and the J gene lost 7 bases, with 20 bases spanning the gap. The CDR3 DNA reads TGTGCCAGCGCTCAAACGGGGCGGAGGGTCGGGGAGCTGTTTTTT. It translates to CASAQTGRRVGELFF.

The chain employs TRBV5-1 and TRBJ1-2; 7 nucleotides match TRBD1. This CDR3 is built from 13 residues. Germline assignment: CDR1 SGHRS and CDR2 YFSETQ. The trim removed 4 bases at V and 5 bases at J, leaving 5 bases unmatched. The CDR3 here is CASSQTGEYGYTF. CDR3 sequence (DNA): TGCGCCAGCAGCCAAACAGGGGAATATGGCTACACCTTC. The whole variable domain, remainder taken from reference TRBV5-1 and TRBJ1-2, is KAGVTQTPRYLIKTRGQQVTLSCSPISGHRSVSWYQQTPGQGLQFLFEYFSETQRNKGNFPGRFSGRQFSNSRSEMNVSTLELGDSALYLCASSQTGEYGYTFGSGTRLTVV.

CDR3 in amino acids: CASSRIRLATDTQYF. Written as DNA, the CDR3 is TGCGCCAGCAGCAGGATTCGACTAGCGACAGATACGCAGTATTTT. The V gene is TRBV4-1, the J gene TRBJ2-3, with 8 bases matching TRBD2. CDR1 is MGHRA and CDR2 is YSYEKL in the germline V gene. V dropped 5 bases and J dropped 3; count of bases not matched to a gene: 7. CDR3 length: 15 amino acids.

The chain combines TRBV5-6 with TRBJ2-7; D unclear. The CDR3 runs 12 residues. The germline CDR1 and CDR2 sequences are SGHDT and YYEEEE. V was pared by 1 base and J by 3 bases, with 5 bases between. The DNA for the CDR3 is TGTGCCAGCAGCTTGTCCAACTACGAGCAGTACTTC. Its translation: CASSLSNYEQYF.

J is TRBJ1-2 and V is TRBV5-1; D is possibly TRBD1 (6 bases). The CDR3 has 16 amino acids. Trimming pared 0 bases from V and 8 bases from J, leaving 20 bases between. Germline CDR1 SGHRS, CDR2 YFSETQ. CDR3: CASSLAAGAVYRGYTF. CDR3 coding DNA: TGCGCCAGCAGCTTGGCGGCAGGGGCCGTATATAGGGGCTACACCTTC.

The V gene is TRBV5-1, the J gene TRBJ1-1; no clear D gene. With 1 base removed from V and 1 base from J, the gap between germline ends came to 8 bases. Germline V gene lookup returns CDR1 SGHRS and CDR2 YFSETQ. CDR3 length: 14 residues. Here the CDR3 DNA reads TGCGCCAGCAGCTTGTATGGCGGGAACACTGAAGCTTTCTTT. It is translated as CASSLYGGNTEAFF.

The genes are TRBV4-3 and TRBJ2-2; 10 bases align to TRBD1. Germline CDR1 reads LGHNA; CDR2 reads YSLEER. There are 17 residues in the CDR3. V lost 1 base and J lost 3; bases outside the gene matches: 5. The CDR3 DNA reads TGCGCCAGCAGCCAAGCGGCGGGGACAGGGGACACCGGGGAGCTGTTTTTT. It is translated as CASSQAAGTGDTGELFF.

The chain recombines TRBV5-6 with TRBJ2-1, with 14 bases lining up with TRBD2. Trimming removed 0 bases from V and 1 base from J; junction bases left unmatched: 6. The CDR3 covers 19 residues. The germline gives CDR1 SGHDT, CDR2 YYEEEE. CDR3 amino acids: CASSLARLAGGLSYNEQFF. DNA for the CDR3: TGTGCCAGCAGCTTGGCCCGACTAGCGGGAGGGTTATCCTACAATGAGCAGTTCTTC.